This record concerns one T cell receptor (beta chain) sequence. The antigen is not known. Culture lasted 10 days before CD4+ T cell isolation. Half the medium was swapped for IL-2 medium on days 3 and 7. Produced via immunoSEQ multiplex PCR; TCRdb's table is partial and in-frame only. Counted here are about 74,000 clones, 75% to 80% occurring once; the ten biggest clones make up approximately 2%. The sample belongs to a study of vaccination effects on CD4 cells after COVID-19. The overall study: Pools of viral peptides were used by the ViraFEST assay to expand antigen-specific CD4+ T cells ahead of sequencing.

This CDR3 spans 16 amino acids. In germline, CDR1 is MNHEY, CDR2 SVGAGI. The V segment lost 3 bases and the J segment 1 base; nucleotides outside the gene matches: 5. Study-wide results and caveats: Researchers report that only 1 of 255 vaccine-induced clones in healthy vaccinees cross-reacted with common cold coronaviruses. Vaccine- and infection-induced clones showed marked clonal contraction late following vaccination.

The rearrangement links TRBV6-5 to TRBJ1-1, with 10 bases aligning to TRBD1. This specimen consisted of CD4+ T cells from PBMCs cultured without peptide, obtained before COVID-19 vaccination. The source of this sequence is a human donor who received a COVID-19 vaccine. CDR3 region: CASSYGGTGENTEAFF. In DNA form, the CDR3 reads TGTGCCAGCAGTTATGGAGGGACAGGGGAGAACACTGAAGCTTTCTTT.